A selection of T cell receptor beta chains follows, all from one sample in a study of shared clonotypes between healthy human individuals. TCRdb's copy holds only in-frame clones and misses some; the assay was immunoSEQ multiplex PCR. The top ten hold over 9.5% of the sample, which has some 530,000 clones, around 85% seen once. Sequenced input: PBMCs. The receptors here all came from a woman in her forties in good health. Some clones in this sample may be carry-over from other donors' samples. Each CDR3 is given with its conserved first and last residue. Some rows have no size entry. The others give once, few or many, or a class for an expanded clone.

TRBV4-1,few,CASSQGPGVGKLFF
TRBV19,.,CASASGTSGGYHEQYF
TRBV27,.,CASSDISGGPYNEQFF
TRBV19,.,CASSPLGGGTGELFF
TRBV6-5,.,CASSYGTLNTGELFF
TRBV30,.,CAWSVPPPGVWSTEAFF
TRBV5-1,.,CASSMGQFQETQYF
TRBV15,.,CATSNREVGGHNTGELFF
TRBV4-2,.,CASSTPGQGYYGYTF
TRBV7-2,.,CASSLDPSPSTDTQYF
TRBV14,.,CASSQVGLGTQYF
TRBV6-4,.,CASSDGQDRQFPFF
TRBV7-2,.,CASSLGSGSSTYEQYF
TRBV4-1,.,CASSQARAGTSGYQETQYF
TRBV20-1,medium-sized,CSASKNTEAFF
TRBV2,.,CASSGRGTDTQYF
TRBV4-3,once,CASSQDINNMAGSYNEQFF
TRBV28,.,CASSRLGLAGFSYEQYF
TRBV5-1,many,CASSPLAGGANEQFF
TRBV4-3,.,CASSQRGLAGRTDTQYF
TRBV28,.,CASSLSQDLGNQLF
TRBV10-3,.,CATKTGTVNTEAFF
TRBV6-1,few,CASSPPPNTEAFF
TRBV10-1,.,CASSKTSGGYTF
TRBV28,few,CASSRANYGYTF
TRBV5-1,.,CASSWGANSYEQYF
TRBV4-2,.,CASSPASGEETQYF
TRBV5-5,.,CASSLLGPGQYTYGYTF
TRBV5-1,.,CASSLWTGVQKLFF
TRBV28,once,CASHQFQNNQAFF
TRBV7-2,.,CASSLGGVTDTQYF
TRBV7-8,.,CASSLVGGRADEQFF
TRBV5-4,.,CASSAGRNYEQYF
TRBV27,.,CASSLGAGSSYEQYF
TRBV5-1,.,CASSPNEGSYNEQFF
TRBV9,.,CASSPQPFSGNTIYF
TRBV27,.,CASRRIGQGAPSYEQYF
TRBV11-3,.,CASSSQTGSGGELFF
TRBV30,many,CAWSGSTDTQYF
TRBV21-1,many,CASSNGCRTGRLYEQYF
TRBV5-1,.,CASSPQGAGGYTF
TRBV18,few,CASSPGDTEAFF